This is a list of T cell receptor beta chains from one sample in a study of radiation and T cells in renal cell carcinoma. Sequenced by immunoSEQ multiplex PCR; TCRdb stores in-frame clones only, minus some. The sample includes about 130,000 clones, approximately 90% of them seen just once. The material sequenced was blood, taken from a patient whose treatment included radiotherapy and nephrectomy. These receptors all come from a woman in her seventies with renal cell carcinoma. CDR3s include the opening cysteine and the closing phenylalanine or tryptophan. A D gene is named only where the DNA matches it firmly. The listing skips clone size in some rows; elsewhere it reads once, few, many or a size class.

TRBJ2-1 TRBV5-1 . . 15 CASSLGGGGRNEQFF TGCGCCAGCAGCTTGGGTGGGGGCGGACGCAATGAGCAGTTCTTC
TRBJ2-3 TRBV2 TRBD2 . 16 CASSEEGLAGLDTQYF TGTGCCAGCAGTGAAGAGGGACTAGCGGGGTTAGATACGCAGTATTTT
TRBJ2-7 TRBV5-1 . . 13 CASSSRGSYEQYF TGCGCCAGCAGCTCCCGGGGGTCCTACGAGCAGTACTTC
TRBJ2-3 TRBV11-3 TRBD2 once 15 CASSLGLAGTHTQYF TGTGCCAGCAGCTTAGGGCTAGCGGGAACACATACGCAGTATTTT
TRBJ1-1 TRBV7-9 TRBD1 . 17 CASSDRDRFALNTEAFF TGTGCCAGCAGCGACCGGGACAGATTCGCTTTGAACACTGAAGCTTTCTTT
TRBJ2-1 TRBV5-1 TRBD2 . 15 CASSVDGLAVNEQFF TGCGCCAGCAGCGTGGACGGACTAGCGGTGAATGAGCAGTTCTTC
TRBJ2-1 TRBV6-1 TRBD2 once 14 CASSAFTSGDEQFF TGTGCCAGCAGTGCTTTTACTAGCGGCGACGAGCAGTTCTTC
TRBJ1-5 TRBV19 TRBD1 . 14 CASINRGTGEPQHF TGTGCCAGTATTAACAGGGGTACGGGGGAGCCCCAGCATTTT
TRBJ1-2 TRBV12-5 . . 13 CASGRDEPYGYTF TGTGCTAGTGGACGTGACGAGCCCTATGGCTACACCTTC
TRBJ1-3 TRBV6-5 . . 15 CASSYQESSGNTIYF TGTGCCAGCAGTTACCAGGAGAGCTCTGGAAACACCATATATTTT
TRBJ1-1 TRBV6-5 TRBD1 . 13 CASSSRTGREAFF TGTGCCAGCAGTTCCCGGACAGGGAGGGAAGCTTTCTTT
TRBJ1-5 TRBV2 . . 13 CASQREGDQPQHF TGTGCCTCCCAGAGGGAGGGTGATCAGCCCCAGCATTTT
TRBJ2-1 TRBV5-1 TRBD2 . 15 CASSAGWRGYNEQFF TGCGCCAGCAGCGCAGGTTGGCGGGGGTACAATGAGCAGTTCTTC
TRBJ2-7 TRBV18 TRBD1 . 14 CASSLDRAAYEQYF TGTGCCAGCTCACTCGACAGGGCTGCCTACGAGCAGTACTTC
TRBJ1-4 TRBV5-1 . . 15 CASSLDGVGGEKLFF TGCGCCAGCAGCTTGGATGGTGTAGGCGGTGAAAAACTGTTTTTT
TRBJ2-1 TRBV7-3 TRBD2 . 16 CASSATAGTIYNEQFF TGTGCCAGCAGCGCTACTGCCGGGACTATCTACAATGAGCAGTTCTTC
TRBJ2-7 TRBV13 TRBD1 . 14 CASSSWTGSHEQYF TGTGCCAGCAGCTCCTGGACAGGCTCTCACGAGCAGTACTTC
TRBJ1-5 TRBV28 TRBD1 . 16 CASSLGTGAANQPQHF TGTGCCAGCAGTTTGGGGACAGGGGCGGCCAATCAGCCCCAGCATTTT
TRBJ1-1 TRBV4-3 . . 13 CASSQESNTEAFF TGCGCCAGCAGCCAAGAGTCGAACACTGAAGCTTTCTTT
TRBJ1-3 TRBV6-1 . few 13 CASTGDVRNTIYF TGTGCCAGCACAGGGGATGTAAGAAACACCATATATTTT
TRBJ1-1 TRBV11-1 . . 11 CASSSRVEAFF TGTGCCAGCAGCTCCAGGGTTGAAGCTTTCTTT
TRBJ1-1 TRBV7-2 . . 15 CASSRGTQINTEAFF TGTGCCAGCAGCCGAGGGACACAAATCAACACTGAAGCTTTCTTT
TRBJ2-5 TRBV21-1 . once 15 CASSETDRSKETQYF TGTGCCAGCAGCGAAACGGATCGGAGTAAAGAGACCCAGTACTTC
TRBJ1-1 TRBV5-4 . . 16 CASRPRSKAMNTEAFF TGTGCCAGCAGGCCCCGTTCAAAGGCGATGAACACTGAAGCTTTCTTT
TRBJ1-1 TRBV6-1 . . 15 CASMIGGIMNTEAFF TGTGCCAGCATGATTGGGGGGATAATGAACACTGAAGCTTTCTTT
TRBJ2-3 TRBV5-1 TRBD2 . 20 CASSWLGYRSGGMSTDTQYF TGCGCCAGCAGCTGGCTTGGTTACCGTAGCGGGGGGATGAGTACAGATACGCAGTATTTT
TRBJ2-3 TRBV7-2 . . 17 CASSPQMAGAGADTQYF TGTGCCAGCAGCCCTCAAATGGCGGGGGCAGGGGCAGATACGCAGTATTTT
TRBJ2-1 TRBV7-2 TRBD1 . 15 CASSHSGGSYNEQFF TGTGCCAGCAGCCACTCAGGGGGCTCCTACAATGAGCAGTTCTTC
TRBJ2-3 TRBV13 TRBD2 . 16 CASSGGTSGGEKEQYF TGTGCCAGCAGCGGCGGGACTAGCGGGGGGGAGAAGGAGCAGTATTTT
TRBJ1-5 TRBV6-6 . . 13 CASWQGTGQPQHF TGTGCCAGCTGGCAGGGAACTGGCCAGCCCCAGCATTTT
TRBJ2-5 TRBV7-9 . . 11 CASTGGETQYF TGTGCCAGCACCGGAGGGGAGACCCAGTACTTC
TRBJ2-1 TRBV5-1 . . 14 CASSPGHAGHEQFF TGCGCCAGCAGCCCCGGACACGCCGGCCATGAGCAGTTCTTC
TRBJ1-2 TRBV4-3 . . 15 CASSQDKGGRDGYTF TGCGCCAGCAGCCAAGATAAGGGGGGAAGGGATGGCTACACCTTC
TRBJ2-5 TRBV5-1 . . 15 CASSPGPNLGETQYF TGCGCCAGCAGCCCGGGTCCGAACTTGGGGGAGACCCAGTACTTC
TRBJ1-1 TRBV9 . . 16 CASSPGQSVTNTEAFF TGTGCCAGCAGCCCCGGACAGAGCGTTACGAACACTGAAGCTTTCTTT
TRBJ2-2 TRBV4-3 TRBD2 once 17 CASSPGPSGGASGELFF TGCGCCAGCAGCCCCGGCCCTAGCGGGGGGGCGTCCGGGGAGCTGTTTTTT
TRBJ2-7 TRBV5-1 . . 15 CASSLGGGKTYEQYF TGCGCCAGCAGCTTGGGCGGCGGAAAAACCTACGAGCAGTACTTC
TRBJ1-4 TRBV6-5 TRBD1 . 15 CASSPRTGWNEKLFF TGTGCCAGCAGTCCGCGGACAGGGTGGAATGAAAAACTGTTTTTT
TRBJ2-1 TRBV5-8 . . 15 CASSLRQGGYNEQFF TGTGCCAGCAGCTTGCGACAGGGAGGGTACAATGAGCAGTTCTTC
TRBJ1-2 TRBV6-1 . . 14 CASSEALRGTGYTF TGTGCCAGCAGTGAAGCGCTTCGGGGGACTGGCTACACCTTC
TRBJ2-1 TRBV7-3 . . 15 CASSLRKGWSNEQFF TGTGCCAGCAGCTTACGGAAAGGATGGAGCAATGAGCAGTTCTTC
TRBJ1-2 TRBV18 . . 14 CASSPLLGSDGYTF TGTGCCAGCTCACCACTTTTGGGGAGCGATGGCTACACCTTC
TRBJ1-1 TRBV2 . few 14 CASRVRRGDTEAFF TGTGCCAGCAGAGTCAGGAGGGGGGACACTGAAGCTTTCTTT
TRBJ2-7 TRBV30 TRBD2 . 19 CAWSVRGLAGALVLREQYF TGTGCCTGGAGTGTACGGGGACTAGCGGGGGCCCTGGTCCTACGCGAGCAGTACTTC
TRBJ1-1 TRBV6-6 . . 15 CASSYTRARNTEAFF TGTGCCAGCAGTTACACCCGCGCTCGGAACACTGAAGCTTTCTTT
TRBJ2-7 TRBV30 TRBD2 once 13 CAWRAGGSVGQYF TGTGCCTGGAGGGCGGGGGGATCGGTAGGGCAGTACTTC
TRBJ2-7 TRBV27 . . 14 CASRSLQRSYEQYF TGTGCCAGCAGGTCCTTACAGCGATCCTACGAGCAGTACTTC
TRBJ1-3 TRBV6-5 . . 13 CASRQQGRDTIYF TGTGCCAGCAGGCAACAGGGTAGGGACACCATATATTTT
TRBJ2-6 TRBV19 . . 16 CASSIDPGAGANVLTF TGTGCCAGTAGTATAGACCCAGGGGCTGGGGCCAACGTCCTGACTTTC
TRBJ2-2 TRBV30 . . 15 CAWIRAGPNTGELFF TGTGCCTGGATTAGGGCAGGACCGAACACCGGGGAGCTGTTTTTT
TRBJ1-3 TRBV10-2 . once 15 CASSDNRPSGNTIYF TGCGCCAGCAGTGACAACAGGCCCTCTGGAAACACCATATATTTT
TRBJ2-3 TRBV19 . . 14 CASSMGIIADTQYF TGTGCCAGTAGTATGGGGATAATAGCGGATACGCAGTATTTT